This T cell receptor (beta chain) was sequenced for a study of human T cells and chemical hapten exposure. Study at large: Patients, chiefly female, had alopecia areata, totalis or universalis. Study-level points and caveats: Against controls, expanded TCRs gave rise to significantly more large CDR3 similarity clusters.

Notes on this clonotype: Antigen: not known.

Trimming took off 3 bases at V and 2 bases at J, with 14 bases between the two ends. The CDR3 has 16 amino acids. Germline V CDR1 and CDR2: SGDLS, YYNGEE. Time point specified: pre-sensitization, week 0. The treatment: therapeutic diphenylcyclopropenone sensitization with weekly scalp DPC. Per the study methods: Ranging from roughly 23,224 to 700,000, TCR counts per sample had a median value of approximately 97,000. TCRdb used MiXCR to reprocess the RACE reads, holding one entry per CDR3 protein. The authors' filters were not applied to this entry. The data hold about 80,000 distinct CDR3 sequences, with roughly 15% observed a single time.

This sample comprised whole blood, obtained in connection with sensitization to the hapten diphenylcyclopropenone (DPC). The TCR sequence derives from a woman aged 45-59 years with alopecia areata. Some clones in this sample may be carry-over from other donors' samples. V usage is TRBV9 and J usage is TRBJ2-2, with D tentatively TRBD1 or TRBD2 (5 bases each). The CDR3 spells CASSAQGELNTGELFF. DNA for the CDR3: TGTGCCAGCAGCGCTCAGGGAGAACTCAACACCGGGGAGCTGTTTTTT.